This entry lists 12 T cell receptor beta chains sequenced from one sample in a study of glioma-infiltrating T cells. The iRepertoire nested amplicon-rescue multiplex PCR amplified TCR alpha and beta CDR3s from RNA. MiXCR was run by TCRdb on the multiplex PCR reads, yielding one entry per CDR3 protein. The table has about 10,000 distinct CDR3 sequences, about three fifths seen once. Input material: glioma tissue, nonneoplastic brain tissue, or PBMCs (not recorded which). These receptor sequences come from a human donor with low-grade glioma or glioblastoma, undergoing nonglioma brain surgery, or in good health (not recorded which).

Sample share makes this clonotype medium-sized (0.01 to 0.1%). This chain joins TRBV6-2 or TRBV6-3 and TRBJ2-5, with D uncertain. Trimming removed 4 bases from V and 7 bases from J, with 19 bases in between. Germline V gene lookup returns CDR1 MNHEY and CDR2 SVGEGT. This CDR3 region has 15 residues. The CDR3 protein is CASSFSHSGMGTQYF. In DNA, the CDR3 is TGTGCCAGCAGTTTTTCCCACTCCGGTATGGGGACCCAGTACTTC.

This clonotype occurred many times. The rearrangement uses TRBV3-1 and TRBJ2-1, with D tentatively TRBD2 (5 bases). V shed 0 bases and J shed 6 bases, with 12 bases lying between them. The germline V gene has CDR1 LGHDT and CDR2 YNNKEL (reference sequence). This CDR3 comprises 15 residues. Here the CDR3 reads CASSQDNPGFNEQFF. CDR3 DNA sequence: TGTGCCAGCAGCCAAGATAATCCGGGATTCAATGAGCAGTTCTTC.

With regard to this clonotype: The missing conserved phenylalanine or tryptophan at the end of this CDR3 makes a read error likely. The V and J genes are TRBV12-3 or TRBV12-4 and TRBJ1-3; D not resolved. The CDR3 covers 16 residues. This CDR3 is CASNLKLSDSGNTIYS. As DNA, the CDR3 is TGTGCCAGCAATTTAAAACTCTCGGACTCTGGAAACACCATATATTCT.

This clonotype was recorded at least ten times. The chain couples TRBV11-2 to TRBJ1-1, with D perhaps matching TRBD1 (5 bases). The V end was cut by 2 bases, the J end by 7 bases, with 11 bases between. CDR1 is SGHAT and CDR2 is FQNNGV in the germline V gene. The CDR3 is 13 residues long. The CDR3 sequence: CASSLTHRIEAFF. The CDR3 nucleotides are TGTGCCAGCAGCTTAACTCACAGGATTGAAGCTTTCTTT.

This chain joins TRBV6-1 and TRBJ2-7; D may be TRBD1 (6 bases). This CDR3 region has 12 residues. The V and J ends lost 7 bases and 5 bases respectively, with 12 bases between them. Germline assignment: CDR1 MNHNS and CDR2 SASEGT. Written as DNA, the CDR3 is TGTGCCAGCAAAGGGGGTACACACGAGCAGTACTTC. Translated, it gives CASKGGTHEQYF.

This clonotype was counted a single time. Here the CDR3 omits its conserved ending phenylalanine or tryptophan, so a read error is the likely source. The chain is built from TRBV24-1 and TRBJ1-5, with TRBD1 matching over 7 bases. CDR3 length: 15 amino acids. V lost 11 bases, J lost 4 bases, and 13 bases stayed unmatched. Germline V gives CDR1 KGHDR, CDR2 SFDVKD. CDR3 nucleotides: TGTGCCAATCTCATCCGGACAGGAGTTAATCAGCCCCAGCATCTT. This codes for CANLIRTGVNQPQHL.

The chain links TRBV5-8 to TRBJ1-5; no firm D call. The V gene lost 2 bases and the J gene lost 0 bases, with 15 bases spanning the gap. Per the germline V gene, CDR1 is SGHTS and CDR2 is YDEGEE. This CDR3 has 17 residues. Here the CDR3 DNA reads TGTGCCAGCAGCTTTTCGCAGGCCCAATTTAGCAATCAGCCCCAGCATTTT. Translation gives CASSFSQAQFSNQPQHF.

In nucleotides, the CDR3 is TGTGCCAGCAGTTACGCAGAGGGGACAGTCAGAGAGCAGTTCTTC. As protein: CASSYAEGTVREQFF. The V call is TRBV6-2 or TRBV6-3, the J call TRBJ2-1; TRBD1 matches 7 bases. J lost 10 bases, V lost 2 bases, and 11 bases had no gene match. CDR3 length equals 15 residues. Germline CDR1 reads MNHEY; CDR2 reads SVGEGT.

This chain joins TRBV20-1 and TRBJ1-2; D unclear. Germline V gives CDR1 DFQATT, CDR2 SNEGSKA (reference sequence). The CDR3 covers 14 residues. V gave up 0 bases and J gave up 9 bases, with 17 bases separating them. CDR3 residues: CSAREWAGHSSYTF. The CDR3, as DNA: TGCAGTGCTAGAGAGTGGGCAGGTCATAGCAGCTACACCTTC.

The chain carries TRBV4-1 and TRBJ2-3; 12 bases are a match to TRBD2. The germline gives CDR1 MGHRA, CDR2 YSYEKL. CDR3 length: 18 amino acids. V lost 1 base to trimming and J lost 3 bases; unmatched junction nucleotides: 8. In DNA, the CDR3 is TGCGCCAGCAGCCAAGCTCTTGTTACTAGCGGGAGGACAGATACGCAGTATTTT. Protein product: CASSQALVTSGRTDTQYF.

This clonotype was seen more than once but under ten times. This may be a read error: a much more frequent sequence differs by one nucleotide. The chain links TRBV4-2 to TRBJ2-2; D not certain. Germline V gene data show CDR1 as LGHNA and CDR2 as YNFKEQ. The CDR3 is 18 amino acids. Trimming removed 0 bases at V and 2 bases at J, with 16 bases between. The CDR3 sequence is CASSQERIPLGNTGELFF. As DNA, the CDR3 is TGTGCCAGCAGCCAAGAAAGGATCCCCTTAGGAAACACCGGGGAGCTGTTTTTT.

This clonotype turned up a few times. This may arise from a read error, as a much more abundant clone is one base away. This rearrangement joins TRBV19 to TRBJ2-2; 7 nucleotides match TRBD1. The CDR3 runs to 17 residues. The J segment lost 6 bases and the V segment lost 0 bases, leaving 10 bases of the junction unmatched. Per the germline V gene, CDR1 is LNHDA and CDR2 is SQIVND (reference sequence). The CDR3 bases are TGTGCCAGTAGTATAGAAACGACAGGGTTTTTGGCCGGGGAGCTGTTTTTT. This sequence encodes CASSIETTGFLAGELFF.